This TCR beta chain was captured by sequencing in a study of cytotoxic CD8 clonotypes in ibrutinib-treated CLL. Study observations and caveats: Pretreatment clonality was elevated relative to age-matched healthy donors and paralleled circulating CD8+ T-cell counts.

Target depth was 1 in 200,000 to 1 in 1 million T cells, about 10x per clonotype. The data were produced by immunoSEQ multiplex PCR, yet TCRdb's version contains in-frame clones alone and is incomplete. Here the sample spans roughly 54,000 clones, 45% to 60% being singletons. The germline V gene encodes CDR1 MGHDK and CDR2 SYGVNS. The V and J ends lost 6 bases and 2 bases, in that order; junction bases with no gene match: 6. The CDR3 runs to 14 residues. Points on this clone: The antigen is not known.

Sequenced material: PBMCs, taken after 24 months of ibrutinib treatment. The TCR sequence derives from a human donor with chronic lymphocytic leukemia. The chain joins TRBV25-1 to TRBJ2-7; 8 positions match TRBD2. The CDR3 sequence is CASRDGGVTYEQYF. For the CDR3, the DNA is TGTGCCAGCAGGGACGGGGGGGTAACCTACGAGCAGTACTTC.